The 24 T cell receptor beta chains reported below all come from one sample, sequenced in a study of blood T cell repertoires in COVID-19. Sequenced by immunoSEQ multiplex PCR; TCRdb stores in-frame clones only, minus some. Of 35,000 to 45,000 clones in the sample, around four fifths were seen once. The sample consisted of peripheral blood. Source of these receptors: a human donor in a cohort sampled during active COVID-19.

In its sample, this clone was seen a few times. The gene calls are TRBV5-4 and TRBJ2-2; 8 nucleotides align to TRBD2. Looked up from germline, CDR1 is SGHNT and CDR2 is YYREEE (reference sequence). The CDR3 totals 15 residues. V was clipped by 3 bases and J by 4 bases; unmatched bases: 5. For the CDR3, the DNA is TGTGCCAGCAGCTCCGAACGGGGGGGCACCGGGGAGCTGTTTTTT. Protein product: CASSSERGGTGELFF.

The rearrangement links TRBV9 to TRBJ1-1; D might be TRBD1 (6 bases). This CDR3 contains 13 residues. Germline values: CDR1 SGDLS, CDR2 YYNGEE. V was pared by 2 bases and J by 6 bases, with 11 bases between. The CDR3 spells CASSVTGRAEAFF. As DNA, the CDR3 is TGTGCCAGCAGCGTGACAGGACGGGCTGAAGCTTTCTTT.

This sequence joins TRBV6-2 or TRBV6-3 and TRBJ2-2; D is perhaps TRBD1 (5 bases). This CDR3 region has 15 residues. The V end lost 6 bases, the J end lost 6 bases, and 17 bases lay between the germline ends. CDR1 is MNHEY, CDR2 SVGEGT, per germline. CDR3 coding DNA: TGTGCCAGCAGCCCACCCCCGACAGTTGCCGGGGAGCTGTTTTTT. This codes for CASSPPPTVAGELFF.

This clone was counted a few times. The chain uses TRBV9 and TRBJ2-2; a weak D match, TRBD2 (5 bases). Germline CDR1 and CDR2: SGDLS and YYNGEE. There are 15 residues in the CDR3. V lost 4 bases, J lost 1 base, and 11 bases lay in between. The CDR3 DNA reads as TGTGCCAGCAGCTCTGAGGGCAAGAACACCGGGGAGCTGTTTTTT. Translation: CASSSEGKNTGELFF.

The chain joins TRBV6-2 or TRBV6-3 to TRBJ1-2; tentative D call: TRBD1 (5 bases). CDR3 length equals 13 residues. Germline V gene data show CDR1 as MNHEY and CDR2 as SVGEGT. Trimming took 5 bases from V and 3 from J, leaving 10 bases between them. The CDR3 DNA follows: TGTGCCAGCAGTCCGGGGGGGTACTATGGCTACACCTTC. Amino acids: CASSPGGYYGYTF.

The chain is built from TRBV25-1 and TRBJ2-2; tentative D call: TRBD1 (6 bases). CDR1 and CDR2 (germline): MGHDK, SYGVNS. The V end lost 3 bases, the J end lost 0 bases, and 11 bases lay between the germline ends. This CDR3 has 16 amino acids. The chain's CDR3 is CASSDLEGANTGELFF. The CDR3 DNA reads TGTGCCAGCAGTGATCTCGAGGGGGCGAACACCGGGGAGCTGTTTTTT.

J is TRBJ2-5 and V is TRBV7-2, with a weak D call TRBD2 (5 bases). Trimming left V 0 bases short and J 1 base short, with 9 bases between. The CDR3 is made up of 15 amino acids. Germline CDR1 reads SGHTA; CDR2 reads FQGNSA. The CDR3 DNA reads TGTGCCAGCAGCTTAGCGATAACTAGCCAAGAGACCCAGTACTTC. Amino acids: CASSLAITSQETQYF.

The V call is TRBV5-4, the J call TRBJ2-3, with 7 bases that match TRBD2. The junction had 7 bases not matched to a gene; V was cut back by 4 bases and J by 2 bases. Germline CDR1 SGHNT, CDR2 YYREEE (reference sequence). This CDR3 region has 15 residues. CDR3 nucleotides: TGTGCCAGCAGCGATATGCGGGGGAACACAGATACGCAGTATTTT. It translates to CASSDMRGNTDTQYF.

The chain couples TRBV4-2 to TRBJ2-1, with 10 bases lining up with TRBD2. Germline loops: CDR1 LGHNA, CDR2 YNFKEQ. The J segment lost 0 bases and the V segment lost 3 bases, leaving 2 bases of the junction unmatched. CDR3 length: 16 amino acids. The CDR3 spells CASSQSSGGSYNEQFF. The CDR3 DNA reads TGTGCCAGCAGCCAGTCTAGCGGGGGCTCCTACAATGAGCAGTTCTTC.

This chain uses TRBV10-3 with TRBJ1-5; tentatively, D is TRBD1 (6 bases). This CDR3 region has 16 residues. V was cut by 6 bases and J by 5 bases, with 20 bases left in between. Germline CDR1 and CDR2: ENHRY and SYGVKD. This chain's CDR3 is CAISEEPNRVDQPQHF. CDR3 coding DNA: TGTGCCATCAGCGAGGAACCAAACAGGGTTGATCAGCCCCAGCATTTT.

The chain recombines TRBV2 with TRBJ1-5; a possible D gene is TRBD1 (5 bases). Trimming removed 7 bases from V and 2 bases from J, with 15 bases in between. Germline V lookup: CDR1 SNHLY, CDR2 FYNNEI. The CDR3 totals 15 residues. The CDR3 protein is CASTKGGVRNQPQHF. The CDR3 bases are TGTGCCAGCACCAAGGGAGGGGTGCGCAATCAGCCCCAGCATTTT.

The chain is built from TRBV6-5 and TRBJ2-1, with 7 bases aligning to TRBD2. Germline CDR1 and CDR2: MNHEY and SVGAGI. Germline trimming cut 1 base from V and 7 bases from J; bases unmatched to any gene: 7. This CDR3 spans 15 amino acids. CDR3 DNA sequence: TGTGCCAGCAGTTACTACGGACTAGTTAGTAATGAGCAGTTCTTC. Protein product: CASSYYGLVSNEQFF.

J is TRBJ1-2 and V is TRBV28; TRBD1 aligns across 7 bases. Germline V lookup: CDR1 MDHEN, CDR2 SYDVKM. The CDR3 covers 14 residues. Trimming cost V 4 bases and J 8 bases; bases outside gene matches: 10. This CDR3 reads CASSSPGTVRGYTF. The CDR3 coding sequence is TGTGCCAGCAGTTCGCCCGGGACAGTTCGGGGCTACACCTTC.

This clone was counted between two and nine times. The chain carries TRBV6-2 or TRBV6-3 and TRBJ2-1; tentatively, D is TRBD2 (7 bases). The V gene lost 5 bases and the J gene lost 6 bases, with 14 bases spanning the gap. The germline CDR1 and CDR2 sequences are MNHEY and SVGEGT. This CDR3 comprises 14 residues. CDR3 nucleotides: TGTGCCAGCAGTGTGGGGGGGCTGGTCAATGAGCAGTTCTTC. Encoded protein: CASSVGGLVNEQFF.

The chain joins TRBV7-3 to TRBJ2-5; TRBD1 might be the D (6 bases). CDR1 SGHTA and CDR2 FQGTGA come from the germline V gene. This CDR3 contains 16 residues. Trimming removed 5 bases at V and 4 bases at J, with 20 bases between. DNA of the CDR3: TGTGCCAGCAGCCTCGGAGGACAGAGGGGGTTAGAGACCCAGTACTTC. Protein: CASSLGGQRGLETQYF.

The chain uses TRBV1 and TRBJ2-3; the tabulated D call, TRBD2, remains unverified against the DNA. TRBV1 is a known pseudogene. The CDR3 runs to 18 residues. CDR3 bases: TGCACCAGCAGCCACCCTCCCGGACTAGCGGGGATGGCAGATACGCAGTATTTT. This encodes CTSSHPPGLAGMADTQYF.

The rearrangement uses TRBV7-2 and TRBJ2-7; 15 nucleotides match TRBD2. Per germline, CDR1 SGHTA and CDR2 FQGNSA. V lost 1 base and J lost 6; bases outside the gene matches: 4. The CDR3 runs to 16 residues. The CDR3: CASSLEGTSGGSEQYF. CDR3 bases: TGTGCCAGCAGCTTAGAAGGGACTAGCGGGGGGAGCGAGCAGTACTTC.

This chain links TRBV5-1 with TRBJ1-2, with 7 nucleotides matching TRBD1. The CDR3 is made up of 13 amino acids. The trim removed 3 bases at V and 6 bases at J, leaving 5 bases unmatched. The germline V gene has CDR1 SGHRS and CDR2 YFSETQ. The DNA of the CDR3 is TGCGCCAGCAGCTCGACAGGGACCAATGGCTACACCTTC. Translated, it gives CASSSTGTNGYTF.

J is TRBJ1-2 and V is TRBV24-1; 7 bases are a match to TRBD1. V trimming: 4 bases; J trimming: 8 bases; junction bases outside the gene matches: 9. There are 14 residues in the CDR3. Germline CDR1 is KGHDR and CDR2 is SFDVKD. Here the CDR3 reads CATSEYDRAEGYTF. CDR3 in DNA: TGTGCCACCAGTGAGTACGACAGGGCGGAGGGCTACACCTTC.

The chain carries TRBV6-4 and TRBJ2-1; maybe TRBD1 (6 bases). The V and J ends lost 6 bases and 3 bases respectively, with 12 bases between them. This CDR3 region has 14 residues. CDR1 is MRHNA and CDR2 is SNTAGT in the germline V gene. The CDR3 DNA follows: TGTGCCAGCAGCGTCCGAGGGGGCTACAATGAGCAGTTCTTC. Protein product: CASSVRGGYNEQFF.

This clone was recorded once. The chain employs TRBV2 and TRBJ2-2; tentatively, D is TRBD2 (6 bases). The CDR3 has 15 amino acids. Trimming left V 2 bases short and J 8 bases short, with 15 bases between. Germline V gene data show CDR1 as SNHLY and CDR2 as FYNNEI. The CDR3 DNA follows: TGTGCCAGCAGTGAATCTGCGGGGTCAACGGGGGAGCTGTTTTTT. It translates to CASSESAGSTGELFF.

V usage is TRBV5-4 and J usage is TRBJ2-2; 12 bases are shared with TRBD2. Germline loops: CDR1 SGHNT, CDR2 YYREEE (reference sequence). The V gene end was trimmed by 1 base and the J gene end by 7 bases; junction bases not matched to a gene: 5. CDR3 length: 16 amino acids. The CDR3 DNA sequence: TGTGCCAGCAGCTTGTCTAGCGGGGGGGCCAACGGGGAGCTGTTTTTT. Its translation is CASSLSSGGANGELFF.

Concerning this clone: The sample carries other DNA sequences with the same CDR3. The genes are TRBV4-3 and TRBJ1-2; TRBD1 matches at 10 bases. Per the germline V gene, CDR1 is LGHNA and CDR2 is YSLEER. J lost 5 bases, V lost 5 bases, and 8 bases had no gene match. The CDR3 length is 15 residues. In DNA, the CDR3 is TGCGCCAGCAGCAGATCCGGGACAGGGGTGTATGGCTACACCTTC. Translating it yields CASSRSGTGVYGYTF.

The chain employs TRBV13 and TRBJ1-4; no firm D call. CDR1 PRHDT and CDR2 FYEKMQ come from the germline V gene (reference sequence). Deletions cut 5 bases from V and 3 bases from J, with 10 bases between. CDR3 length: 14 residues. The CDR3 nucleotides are TGTGCCAGCAGCGAACCCGGGGCTAATGAAAAACTGTTTTTT. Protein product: CASSEPGANEKLFF. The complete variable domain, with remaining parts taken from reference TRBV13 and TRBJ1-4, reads AAGVIQSPRHLIKEKRETATLKCYPIPRHDTVYWYQQGPGQDPQFLISFYEKMQSDKGSIPDRFSAQQFSDYHSELNMSSLELGDSALYFCASSEPGANEKLFFGSGTQLSVL.